This is a list of T cell receptor beta chains from one sample in a study of T cells in placental villitis. Only in-frame clones appear in the TCRdb table, and some are missing; sequencing was by immunoSEQ multiplex PCR. The table includes roughly 6,300 clones, 78% detected once. Sequencing was performed on placental tissue containing maternal and fetal cells. These receptors originate from a human patient with infectious villitis; the placental T cells may come from both mother and fetus. Both conserved end residues are part of each CDR3.

v_gene: TRBV6-5
CDR3aa: CASSIGQNEQYF

v_gene: TRBV1
CDR3aa: CTSSQTKGAQYYEQYF

v_gene: TRBV2
CDR3aa: CASSEASMEAFF

v_gene: TRBV7-2
CDR3aa: CASSPRGTGSYEQYF

v_gene: TRBV29-1
CDR3aa: CSADHQVYGYIF

v_gene: TRBV27
CDR3aa: CASTSPGAGVTEAFF

v_gene: TRBV14
CDR3aa: CASSQDQGWTQHF

v_gene: TRBV5-8
CDR3aa: CASSLGSGTDNEKLFF

v_gene: TRBV6-5
CDR3aa: CASSRDRTYGYTF

v_gene: TRBV21-1
CDR3aa: CASGQPKCLNTEAFF

v_gene: TRBV6-2/TRBV6-3
CDR3aa: CASSYGLSGTYEQYF

v_gene: TRBV5-1
CDR3aa: CASSSGLAGGKPTYNEQFF

v_gene: TRBV19
CDR3aa: CASSIGLEQPQHF

v_gene: TRBV7-2
CDR3aa: CASSPRQGVNQPQHF

v_gene: TRBV7-9
CDR3aa: CASSHDRANTEAFF

v_gene: TRBV7-9
CDR3aa: CASRSGGEQYF

v_gene: TRBV4-1
CDR3aa: CTSSQDLSRETQYF

v_gene: TRBV30
CDR3aa: CAWSVAGGDTQYF

v_gene: TRBV5-6
CDR3aa: CASSTDRGWSEAFF

v_gene: TRBV20-1
CDR3aa: CSASAQGASNEQFF

v_gene: TRBV6-1
CDR3aa: CASSEVRGRRQLDIQYF

v_gene: TRBV29-1
CDR3aa: CSVPGQGSQPQHF

v_gene: TRBV4-3
CDR3aa: CASSQEWGIGWGNTIYF

v_gene: TRBV18
CDR3aa: CASSPGTGAAYEQYF

v_gene: TRBV14
CDR3aa: CASSRQVTDTQYF

v_gene: TRBV4-1
CDR3aa: CASSQAHQGYEQYF

v_gene: TRBV28
CDR3aa: CASSPFRGDYEQYF

v_gene: TRBV7-3
CDR3aa: CASSRDATSETQYF

v_gene: TRBV23-1
CDR3aa: CASSQTSGGEQYF

v_gene: TRBV2
CDR3aa: CASSDPGRTPAKQYF

v_gene: TRBV30
CDR3aa: CAWRRQAENTEAFF

v_gene: TRBV5-6
CDR3aa: CASSHTGGSRVNTEAFF

v_gene: TRBV4-1
CDR3aa: CASSQVVIRAYEQYF

v_gene: TRBV18
CDR3aa: CASSLYNQPQHF

v_gene: TRBV30
CDR3aa: CAWTPWGLGETQYF

v_gene: TRBV4-3
CDR3aa: CASSQASEPYYGYTF

v_gene: TRBV24-1
CDR3aa: CATSDLDGYTF

v_gene: TRBV2
CDR3aa: CASSGVGGSDTQYF

v_gene: TRBV3-1/TRBV3-2
CDR3aa: CASSQSPGSEAFF

v_gene: TRBV5-5
CDR3aa: CASSVTGKGTNNSPLHF

v_gene: TRBV15
CDR3aa: CATSREYRAYGYTF

v_gene: TRBV6-5
CDR3aa: CASRVLAGGTGELFF

v_gene: TRBV29-1
CDR3aa: CSVDRDRGLSSYNEQFF

v_gene: TRBV6-5
CDR3aa: CASRANYGYTF

v_gene: TRBV9
CDR3aa: CASSRGGLTGELFF

v_gene: TRBV9
CDR3aa: CASSVGRPNTEAFF

v_gene: TRBV2
CDR3aa: CASKAAGLQETQYF

v_gene: TRBV2
CDR3aa: CASSAGLATPYNEQFF

v_gene: TRBV19
CDR3aa: CASTPGGFPNEKLFF

v_gene: TRBV12-3/TRBV12-4
CDR3aa: CASIGQVNTIYF

v_gene: TRBV27
CDR3aa: CASSFDVVRGRDEQFF

v_gene: TRBV14
CDR3aa: CASSQEAGRGSPLHF

v_gene: TRBV7-2
CDR3aa: CASSFPQTDTQYF

v_gene: TRBV7-9
CDR3aa: CASSLGRGNTGELFF

v_gene: TRBV7-9
CDR3aa: CASSPSGEGYGYTF

v_gene: TRBV9
CDR3aa: CASSARAGAQADTQYF